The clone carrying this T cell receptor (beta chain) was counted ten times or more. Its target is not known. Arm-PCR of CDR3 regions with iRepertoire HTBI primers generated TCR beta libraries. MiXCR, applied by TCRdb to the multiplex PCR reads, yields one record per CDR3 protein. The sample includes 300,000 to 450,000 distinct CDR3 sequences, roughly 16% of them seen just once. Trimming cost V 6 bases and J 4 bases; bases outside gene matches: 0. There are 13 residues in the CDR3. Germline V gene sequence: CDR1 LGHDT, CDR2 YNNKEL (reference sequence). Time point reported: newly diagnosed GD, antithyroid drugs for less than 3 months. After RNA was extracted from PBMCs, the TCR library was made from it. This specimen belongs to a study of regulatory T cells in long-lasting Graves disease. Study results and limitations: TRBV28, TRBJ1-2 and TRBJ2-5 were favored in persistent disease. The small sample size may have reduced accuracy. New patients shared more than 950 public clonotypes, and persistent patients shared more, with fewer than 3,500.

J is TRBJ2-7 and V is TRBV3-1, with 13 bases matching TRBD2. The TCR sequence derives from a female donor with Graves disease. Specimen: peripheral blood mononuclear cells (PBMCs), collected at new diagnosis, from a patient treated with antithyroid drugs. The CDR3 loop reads CASRLAGGYEQYF. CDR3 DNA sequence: TGTGCCAGCAGACTAGCGGGAGGGTACGAGCAGTACTTC.